The 31 T cell receptor beta chains given below trace back to one sample, sequenced in a study of blood T cells in healthy people across ages (dated by TCRdb to about 2015). Library creation used 5' RACE. Sequencing was carried out with an Illumina HiSeq 2500. The second PCR ran for roughly 7 to 11 cycles and used a J-beta primer mix along with a sample-barcoded 5' primer. The raw public data were reprocessed by TCRdb itself: fastp quality trimming at Q25, MiXCR clonotype calling, in-frame beta chains only. A single entry per CDR3 protein holds the most common genes and DNA from its merged rows. In this sample the table shows 500,000 to 600,000 distinct CDR3 sequences, 27% of which occur a single time. About 18% of the sample is held by the ten biggest clonotypes. Source material: blood. The receptors shown here come from a woman in her 70s in good health.

The J gene is TRBJ2-3, the V gene TRBV11-2, with TRBD1 identical over 8 bases. CDR1 is SGHAT and CDR2 is FQNNGV in the germline V gene. The V and J ends lost 1 base and 5 bases, in that order; junction bases with no gene match: 5. This CDR3 contains 15 residues. The CDR3, as DNA: TGTGCCAGCAGCTTAGGGCCAGGGGGCGAAGATACGCAGTATTTT. It translates to CASSLGPGGEDTQYF.

The chain carries TRBV4-3 and TRBJ2-3; weak D call: TRBD2 (5 bases). This CDR3 is 16 amino acids long. The V and J ends lost 0 bases and 1 base respectively, with 11 bases between them. CDR1 is LGHNA and CDR2 is YSLEER in the germline V gene. The CDR3 spells CASSQEIEEGTDTQYF. CDR3 bases: TGCGCCAGCAGCCAAGAGATTGAGGAGGGCACAGATACGCAGTATTTT.

This clonotype was seen many times. The rearrangement links TRBV7-2 to TRBJ2-3; D is perhaps TRBD2 (5 bases). The germline CDR1 and CDR2 sequences are SGHTA and FQGNSA. The CDR3 has 16 residues. V was pared by 0 bases and J by 6 bases, with 16 bases between. Here the CDR3 reads CASSLAGLGNGDTQYF. The CDR3 DNA sequence: TGTGCCAGCAGCTTAGCCGGACTGGGGAACGGGGATACGCAGTATTTT.

This clonotype was found a few times. This chain connects TRBV9 to TRBJ2-3; 12 bases agree with TRBD2. V shed 1 base, J shed 5 bases, and the junction held 5 bases outside the gene matches. CDR1 is SGDLS, CDR2 YYNGEE, per germline. The CDR3 is 16 residues long. CDR3: CASSVSLAGGRDTQYF. The CDR3 bases are TGTGCCAGCAGCGTATCCCTAGCGGGGGGGCGAGATACGCAGTATTTT. The complete variable domain, with remaining parts taken from reference TRBV9 and TRBJ2-3, reads DSGVTQTPKHLITATGQRVTLRCSPRSGDLSVYWYQQSLDQGLQFLIQYYNGEERAKGNILERFSAQQFPDLHSELNLSSLELGDSALYFCASSVSLAGGRDTQYFGPGTRLTVL.

The table lists this clonotype with a few counts. The V and J genes are TRBV6-6 and TRBJ1-5, with a weak D call TRBD1 (5 bases). The V end was cut by 6 bases, the J end by 13 bases, with 16 bases between. The length of the CDR3 is 12 residues. Germline V gives CDR1 MNHNY, CDR2 SVGAGI (reference sequence). The CDR3 here is CASSPRERGQHF. DNA of the CDR3: TGTGCCAGCAGCCCCAGGGAGCGGGGGCAGCATTTT.

There are a few counts of this clonotype. This chain joins TRBV20-1 and TRBJ1-1, with D perhaps TRBD1 (6 bases). Germline lookup yields CDR1 DFQATT and CDR2 SNEGSKA (reference sequence). Trimming removed 6 bases from V and 6 bases from J, with 17 bases in between. There are 13 residues in the CDR3. The CDR3 sequence: CSAGAGAGAEAFF. DNA for the CDR3: TGCAGTGCCGGCGCAGGGGCCGGCGCTGAAGCTTTCTTT.

The chain recombines TRBV20-1 with TRBJ1-1, with no clear D. Germline CDR1 reads DFQATT; CDR2 reads SNEGSKA (reference sequence). The CDR3 is 15 residues long. V lost 3 bases to trimming and J lost 1 base, with 15 bases between them. CDR3 loop: CSASPPGLANTEAFF. CDR3 coding DNA: TGCAGTGCTAGCCCTCCTGGTTTGGCGAACACTGAAGCTTTCTTT.

The chain couples TRBV7-2 to TRBJ2-3; 8 nucleotides align to TRBD1. The CDR3 has 12 residues. V gave up 6 bases and J gave up 9 bases; unmatched junction bases: 5. Germline V gives CDR1 SGHTA, CDR2 FQGNSA. CDR3 bases: TGTGCCAGCAGACTGACAGGGGACACGCAGTATTTT. It translates to CASRLTGDTQYF.

The V and J genes are TRBV7-2 and TRBJ2-5; 12 nucleotides agree with TRBD2. The length of the CDR3 is 15 residues. V lost 5 bases and J lost 5; bases outside the gene matches: 6. The germline V gene has CDR1 SGHTA and CDR2 FQGNSA. CDR3 DNA: TGTGCCAGCAGCCCTAGCGGGGGGGCCGCGGAGACCCAGTACTTC. Translation: CASSPSGGAAETQYF.

This clonotype was seen repeatedly, ten times or more. This chain joins TRBV20-1 and TRBJ1-1; D possibly corresponds to TRBD1 (5 bases). Between the trimmed V and J ends, which lost 3 bases and 1 base, there was a span of 18 bases. The CDR3 runs to 16 residues. The germline CDR1 and CDR2 sequences are DFQATT and SNEGSKA (reference sequence). CDR3 DNA sequence: TGCAGTGCTAGGGGGACCGTCCCCAAAACGAACACTGAAGCTTTCTTT. As protein: CSARGTVPKTNTEAFF.

The rearrangement joins TRBV3-1 to TRBJ2-1; the match to TRBD2 covers 8 bases. The CDR3 runs 16 residues. Germline CDR1 is LGHDT and CDR2 is YNNKEL (reference sequence). J was trimmed by 6 bases and V by 0 bases; bases with no gene match: 7. CDR3 coding DNA: TGTGCCAGCAGCCAAGACCCTGGGACTAGAGCCAATGAGCAGTTCTTC. This sequence encodes CASSQDPGTRANEQFF.

The chain is built from TRBV7-2 and TRBJ2-3, with 12 positions matching TRBD2. The V gene end was trimmed by 5 bases and the J gene end by 1 base; junction bases not matched to a gene: 4. CDR1 SGHTA and CDR2 FQGNSA come from the germline V gene. This CDR3 comprises 16 residues. CDR3 DNA sequence: TGTGCCAGCAGCCCACGGACTAGCGGGGGCACAGATACGCAGTATTTT. Protein: CASSPRTSGGTDTQYF.

This chain joins TRBV30 and TRBJ2-1; TRBD2 matches at 11 bases. The CDR3 runs 14 residues. Germline lookup yields CDR1 GTSNPN and CDR2 SVGIG (reference sequence). The J segment lost 0 bases and the V segment lost 7 bases, leaving 2 bases of the junction unmatched. The CDR3, as DNA: TGTGCCTTGACTAGCGGGGCCTCCTACAATGAGCAGTTCTTC. Encoded protein: CALTSGASYNEQFF.

V usage is TRBV15 and J usage is TRBJ2-1; no clear D gene. The DNA matches TRBJ2-7 better at its end, which makes the J call doubtful. This CDR3 contains 15 residues. Germline V gives CDR1 LNHNV, CDR2 YYDKDF (reference sequence). In DNA form, the CDR3 reads TGTGCCACCAGCAGAAGGACCCTAGGCGCCTACGAGCAGTACTTC. Translated, it gives CATSRRTLGAYEQYF.

The chain carries TRBV7-2 and TRBJ1-1, with D perhaps matching TRBD1 (6 bases). Trimming stripped 10 bases from V and 2 bases from J, with 14 bases between. CDR3 length: 13 amino acids. Germline values: CDR1 SGHTA, CDR2 FQGNSA. CDR3 DNA sequence: TGTGCCACAAAGGGACACCAAAACACTGAAGCTTTCTTT. Protein product: CATKGHQNTEAFF.

This clonotype was seen a few times. The chain employs TRBV11-2 and TRBJ2-5, with D tentatively TRBD2 (7 bases). The DNA matches TRBJ2-1 better at its end, which makes the J call doubtful. The CDR3 runs to 15 residues. Germline CDR1 reads SGHAT; CDR2 reads FQNNGV. The CDR3 region is CASSILAGALNEQFF. The DNA for the CDR3 is TGTGCCAGCAGCATCCTGGCGGGGGCCCTCAATGAGCAGTTCTTC.

This clonotype has only a few counts. V usage is TRBV20-1 and J usage is TRBJ2-5; the match to TRBD2 covers 7 bases. Germline CDR1 and CDR2: DFQATT and SNEGSKA (reference sequence). The CDR3 covers 15 residues. The J segment lost 5 bases and the V segment lost 2 bases, leaving 11 bases of the junction unmatched. CDR3 coding DNA: TGCAGTGCTAGACAGAGAAGCGGGGCGTGGGAGACCCAGTACTTC. Protein: CSARQRSGAWETQYF.

The rearrangement links TRBV7-6 to TRBJ1-1; no firm D call. Germline loops: CDR1 SGHVS, CDR2 FNYEAQ. V lost 1 base and J 8 bases, leaving 11 bases between the germline ends. This CDR3 spans 13 amino acids. CDR3 DNA sequence: TGTGCCAGCAGCTTAGGCCCCCAAAGGGAAGCTTTCTTT. Its protein is CASSLGPQREAFF.

This clonotype has only one observation. V gene TRBV14 combines with J gene TRBJ2-1; tentatively, D is TRBD2 (7 bases). The germline CDR1 and CDR2 sequences are SGHDN and FVKESK. Trimming took 1 base from V and 4 from J, leaving 14 bases between them. The CDR3 has 16 residues. The CDR3 region is CASSQVRRGLYNEQFF. The CDR3 DNA follows: TGTGCCAGCAGCCAAGTCAGGCGGGGGCTATACAATGAGCAGTTCTTC.

In its sample, this clonotype was seen a few times. CDR3 loop: CASSEPRHETQYF. The CDR3 bases are TGTGCCAGCAGTGAACCCCGGCATGAGACCCAGTACTTC. The chain employs TRBV2 and TRBJ2-5; D unclear. The length of the CDR3 is 13 residues. V was cut by 2 bases and J by 5 bases, with 9 bases left in between. Germline V gene lookup returns CDR1 SNHLY and CDR2 FYNNEI.

This clonotype has more than one count but fewer than ten. V and J are TRBV3-1 and TRBJ1-1, with 7 bases fitting TRBD1. This CDR3 spans 17 amino acids. Germline V gives CDR1 LGHDT, CDR2 YNNKEL (reference sequence). The ends lost 4 bases at V and 4 bases at J; junction bases unmatched: 15. CDR3 sequence: CASSPKSGRGRSTEAFF. The CDR3 nucleotides are TGTGCCAGCAGCCCTAAGAGTGGGAGGGGGCGAAGCACTGAAGCTTTCTTT.

This clonotype was picked up a small number of times. This chain links TRBV19 with TRBJ1-4; a weak D match, TRBD1 (5 bases). CDR3 length: 13 residues. Trimming shortened V by 6 bases and J by 11 bases, and 16 bases separated the two germline ends. Germline lookup yields CDR1 LNHDA and CDR2 SQIVND (reference sequence). Written as DNA, the CDR3 is TGTGCCAGTAGCTCCAAGTTTGGGGGGAAACTGTTTTTT. This codes for CASSSKFGGKLFF.

V and J are TRBV20-1 and TRBJ2-5; weak D call: TRBD2 (5 bases). CDR3 length: 13 residues. The V end was cut by 3 bases, the J end by 4 bases, with 12 bases between. Germline CDR1 is DFQATT and CDR2 is SNEGSKA (reference sequence). CDR3 residues: CSASFPSIETQYF. DNA for the CDR3: TGCAGTGCTAGTTTTCCTAGCATAGAGACCCAGTACTTC.

The rearrangement links TRBV20-1 to TRBJ2-5; 7 nucleotides line up with TRBD2. The CDR3 totals 13 residues. Germline values: CDR1 DFQATT, CDR2 SNEGSKA (reference sequence). Trimming at V came to 0 bases and at J to 5 bases, leaving 3 bases not matched to a gene. The chain's CDR3 is CSARESSGETQYF. The CDR3 DNA is TGCAGTGCTAGAGAAAGTAGCGGGGAGACCCAGTACTTC.

J is TRBJ2-3 and V is TRBV2, with TRBD2 identical over 7 bases. V gave up 4 bases and J gave up 9 bases; unmatched junction bases: 13. Germline CDR1 reads SNHLY; CDR2 reads FYNNEI. The CDR3 contains 15 residues. CDR3 in DNA: TGTGCCAGCAGTGTTGACCCCGTGGGGGGGGTGACGCAGTATTTT. This gives the protein CASSVDPVGGVTQYF.

This sequence joins TRBV19 and TRBJ1-2, with D tentatively TRBD1 (6 bases). The V gene's germline CDR1 is LNHDA and CDR2 SQIVND (reference sequence). V gave up 5 bases and J gave up 4 bases, with 11 bases separating them. The CDR3 loop spans 13 amino acids. The CDR3 spells CASSAQGFYGYTF. As DNA, the CDR3 is TGTGCCAGTAGTGCCCAGGGGTTCTATGGCTACACCTTC.

This clonotype was counted a few times. The junction departs from germline at one end; a sequencing error may be responsible. J is TRBJ2-5 and V is TRBV7-2, with D possibly being TRBD1 or TRBD2 (6 bases each). CDR1 is SGHTA, CDR2 FQGNSA, per germline. The CDR3 has 14 residues. CDR3 protein: CASSSSGAKETQSF. The CDR3 bases are TGTGCCAGCAGCTCCTCGGGGGCCAAAGAGACCCAGTCCTTC.

The V gene is TRBV4-1, the J gene TRBJ2-5, with 7 bases identical to TRBD2. The CDR3 loop spans 16 amino acids. Germline V gene data show CDR1 as MGHRA and CDR2 as YSYEKL. The ends lost 2 bases at V and 1 base at J; junction bases unmatched: 7. The CDR3 loop reads CASSQNPGLTQETQYF. Here the CDR3 DNA reads TGCGCCAGCAGCCAAAATCCGGGACTAACCCAAGAGACCCAGTACTTC.

The table lists this clonotype with a few counts. This CDR3 is CASSQDKGGSNQPQHF. The CDR3, as DNA: TGTGCCAGCAGCCAAGATAAGGGAGGAAGCAATCAGCCCCAGCATTTT. This rearrangement joins TRBV3-1 to TRBJ1-5; no firm D call. This CDR3 is 16 amino acids long. V dropped 0 bases and J dropped 1 base, with 10 bases sitting between them. CDR1 is LGHDT and CDR2 is YNNKEL in the germline V gene (reference sequence).

For this clonotype: With a much larger clone just one base away, this may be a read error. This chain joins TRBV6-5 and TRBJ1-1; D unresolved. Germline CDR1 is MNHEY and CDR2 is SVGAGI. The length of the CDR3 is 15 residues. In DNA, the CDR3 is TGTGCCAGCAGTTACTCCCCTCAGAAGAACACTGAAGCTATCTTT. It codes for CASSYSPQKNTEAIF.

The sample holds many counts of this clonotype. The gene calls are TRBV25-1 and TRBJ2-5; possibly TRBD1 for D (6 bases). CDR1 is MGHDK and CDR2 is SYGVNS in the germline V gene. This CDR3 has 15 amino acids. V lost 3 bases and J 5 bases, leaving 16 bases between the germline ends. The CDR3 loop is CASSEGHPSSETQYF. The CDR3 nucleotides are TGTGCCAGCAGTGAGGGACACCCATCATCGGAGACCCAGTACTTC.